A single sample is the source of the 14 T cell receptor beta chains below, sequenced in a study of CD8 T cells in acute hepatitis C reinfection. Indicated time point: naive CD8 control sorted from an acute-time-point sample. Assay used: immunoSEQ multiplex PCR; TCRdb lists only in-frame clones, some missing. This table holds tens of thousands of clones, 80% to 90% found once. Material for sequencing was naive CD8+ T cells from PBMCs. Receptors originate from a man younger than 45 with chronic hepatitis C.

V usage is TRBV30 and J usage is TRBJ1-5, with D possibly being TRBD1 (5 bases). This CDR3 has 14 residues. Looked up from germline, CDR1 is GTSNPN and CDR2 is SVGIG (reference sequence). V dropped 0 bases and J dropped 0 bases, with 6 bases sitting between them. The CDR3 sequence is CAWSVDSSNQPQHF. In nucleotides, the CDR3 is TGTGCCTGGAGTGTTGACAGTAGCAATCAGCCCCAGCATTTT.

This chain links TRBV5-6 with TRBJ2-6; tentatively, D is TRBD1 (6 bases). CDR3 length equals 15 residues. Trimming pared 2 bases from V and 4 bases from J, leaving 10 bases between. The germline V gene has CDR1 SGHDT and CDR2 YYEEEE. CDR3 loop: CASSFRGSGANVLTF. CDR3 bases: TGTGCCAGCAGCTTCAGGGGTTCGGGGGCCAACGTCCTGACTTTC.

The gene calls are TRBV27 and TRBJ2-2, with D perhaps TRBD1 (5 bases). Trimming pared 3 bases from V and 9 bases from J, leaving 14 bases between. The CDR3 covers 14 residues. CDR1 and CDR2 (germline): MNHEY, SMNVEV (reference sequence). Here the CDR3 reads CASSFQGASRELFF. The DNA of the CDR3 is TGTGCCAGCAGTTTTCAAGGGGCTTCAAGGGAGCTGTTTTTT.

V gene TRBV6-1 combines with J gene TRBJ1-5; 10 bases agree with TRBD1. The trim removed 4 bases at V and 4 bases at J, leaving 1 base unmatched. This CDR3 is built from 14 residues. Looked up from germline, CDR1 is MNHNS and CDR2 is SASEGT. CDR3 amino acids: CASSGQGANQPQHF. CDR3 bases: TGTGCCAGCAGTGGACAGGGGGCGAATCAGCCCCAGCATTTT.

V is TRBV5-1 and J is TRBJ1-1; the D gene is possibly TRBD1 (5 bases). Trimming pared 9 bases from V and 1 base from J, leaving 16 bases between. Looked up from germline, CDR1 is SGHRS and CDR2 is YFSETQ. The CDR3 sequence is 14 residues long. The CDR3, as DNA: TGCGCCACCAAACAGGCGGGTGGGAACACTGAAGCTTTCTTT. Protein product: CATKQAGGNTEAFF.

The V gene is TRBV2, the J gene TRBJ1-2; maybe TRBD1 (6 bases). Germline values: CDR1 SNHLY, CDR2 FYNNEI. The CDR3 spans 16 residues. V was clipped by 4 bases and J by 4 bases, with 19 bases between them. As DNA, the CDR3 is TGTGCCAGCAGTGTTTATCAAGGGGGGCTCGGCTATGGCTACACCTTC. Translating it yields CASSVYQGGLGYGYTF. Together with reference TRBV2 and TRBJ1-2, the CDR3 gives the full variable domain: EPEVTQTPSHQVTQMGQEVILRCVPISNHLYFYWYRQILGQKVEFLVSFYNNEISEKSEIFDDQFSVERPDGSNFTLKIRSTKLEDSAMYFCASSVYQGGLGYGYTFGSGTRLTVV.

The V call is TRBV6-1, the J call TRBJ2-7; perhaps TRBD1 as D (5 bases). The V and J ends lost 2 bases and 4 bases respectively, with 12 bases between them. CDR1 is MNHNS and CDR2 is SASEGT in the germline V gene. The CDR3 has 14 residues. The CDR3 sequence: CASSEKGLDYEQYF. CDR3 nucleotide sequence: TGTGCCAGCAGTGAAAAGGGGCTCGATTACGAGCAGTACTTC.

The gene calls are TRBV10-2 and TRBJ2-1; perhaps TRBD2 as D (5 bases). This CDR3 is 14 amino acids long. V lost 6 bases to trimming and J lost 0 bases, with 9 bases between them. The germline CDR1 and CDR2 sequences are WSHSY and SAAADI. The DNA for the CDR3 is TGCGCCAGCAGGGAGGTTGGCTCCTACAATGAGCAGTTCTTC. Amino acids: CASREVGSYNEQFF.

The chain employs TRBV27 and TRBJ2-7; D is possibly TRBD1 (5 bases). CDR1 is MNHEY and CDR2 is SMNVEV in the germline V gene (reference sequence). V was pared by 4 bases and J by 3 bases, with 10 bases between. The CDR3 sequence is 13 residues long. In DNA form, the CDR3 reads TGTGCCAGCAGTTGGCACAGGCTCTACGAGCAGTACTTC. As protein: CASSWHRLYEQYF.

This chain connects TRBV5-4 to TRBJ1-1; D perhaps matches TRBD1 (5 bases). This CDR3 is built from 11 residues. Trimming took off 3 bases at V and 11 bases at J, with 11 bases between the two ends. Germline assignment: CDR1 SGHNT and CDR2 YYREEE (reference sequence). CDR3 in amino acids: CASSWGGSAFF. The CDR3 bases are TGTGCCAGCAGCTGGGGGGGATCGGCTTTCTTT. The variable domain in full, completed from reference TRBV5-4 and TRBJ1-1, reads ETGVTQSPTHLIKTRGQQVTLRCSSQSGHNTVSWYQQALGQGPQFIFQYYREEENGRGNFPPRFSGLQFPNYSSELNVNALELDDSALYLCASSWGGSAFFGQGTRLTVV.

The V gene is TRBV29-1, the J gene TRBJ2-6; a weak D match, TRBD1 (8 bases). Germline loops: CDR1 SQVTM, CDR2 ANQGSEA. The CDR3 has 18 residues. Trimming removed 3 bases at V and 0 bases at J, with 18 bases between. The CDR3: CSVDGTTGGHSGANVLTF. The CDR3 nucleotides read TGCAGCGTTGATGGGACTACAGGGGGGCACTCTGGGGCCAACGTCCTGACTTTC. Filled out from reference TRBV29-1 and TRBJ2-6, the complete variable domain reads SAVISQKPSRDICQRGTSLTIQCQVDSQVTMMFWYRQQPGQSLTLIATANQGSEATYESGFVIDKFPISRPNLTFSTLTVSNMSPEDSSIYLCSVDGTTGGHSGANVLTFGAGSRLTVL.

The chain combines TRBV5-4 with TRBJ1-2; D may be TRBD1 (6 bases). The germline gives CDR1 SGHNT, CDR2 YYREEE (reference sequence). The CDR3 sequence is 14 residues long. V dropped 2 bases and J dropped 6 bases, with 14 bases sitting between them. In nucleotides, the CDR3 is TGTGCCAGCAGCTTCGGGACACCGTGGAATGGCTACACCTTC. It is translated as CASSFGTPWNGYTF.

The V and J genes are TRBV27 and TRBJ1-5; 9 bases line up with TRBD1. In germline, CDR1 is MNHEY, CDR2 SMNVEV (reference sequence). CDR3 size: 16 residues. V lost 0 bases to trimming and J lost 5 bases; unmatched junction nucleotides: 5. CDR3 bases: TGTGCCAGCAGTTTATCGGGACAGGGAGCCCATCAGCCCCAGCATTTT. It yields the protein CASSLSGQGAHQPQHF.

CDR3 coding DNA: TGTGCCAGCACCGCCGGGACAGGGACCCACGAGCAGTACTTC. Translated: CASTAGTGTHEQYF. The chain couples TRBV9 to TRBJ2-7; 9 nucleotides agree with TRBD1. The ends lost 6 bases at V and 5 bases at J; junction bases unmatched: 9. The CDR3 runs to 14 residues. Germline values: CDR1 SGDLS, CDR2 YYNGEE.